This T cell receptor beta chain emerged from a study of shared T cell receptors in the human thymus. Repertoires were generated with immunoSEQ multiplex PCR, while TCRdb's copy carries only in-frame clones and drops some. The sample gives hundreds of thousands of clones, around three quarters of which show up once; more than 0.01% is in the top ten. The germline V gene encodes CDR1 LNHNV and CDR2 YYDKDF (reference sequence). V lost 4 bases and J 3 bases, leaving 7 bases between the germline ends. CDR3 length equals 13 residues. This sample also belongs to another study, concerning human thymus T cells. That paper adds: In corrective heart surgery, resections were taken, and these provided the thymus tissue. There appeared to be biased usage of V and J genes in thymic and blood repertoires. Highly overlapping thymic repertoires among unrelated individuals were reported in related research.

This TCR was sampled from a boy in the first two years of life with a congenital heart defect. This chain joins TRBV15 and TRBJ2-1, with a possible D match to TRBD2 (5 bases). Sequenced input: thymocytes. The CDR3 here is CATSIRDYNEQFF. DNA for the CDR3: TGTGCCACCAGCATTCGGGACTACAATGAGCAGTTCTTC.